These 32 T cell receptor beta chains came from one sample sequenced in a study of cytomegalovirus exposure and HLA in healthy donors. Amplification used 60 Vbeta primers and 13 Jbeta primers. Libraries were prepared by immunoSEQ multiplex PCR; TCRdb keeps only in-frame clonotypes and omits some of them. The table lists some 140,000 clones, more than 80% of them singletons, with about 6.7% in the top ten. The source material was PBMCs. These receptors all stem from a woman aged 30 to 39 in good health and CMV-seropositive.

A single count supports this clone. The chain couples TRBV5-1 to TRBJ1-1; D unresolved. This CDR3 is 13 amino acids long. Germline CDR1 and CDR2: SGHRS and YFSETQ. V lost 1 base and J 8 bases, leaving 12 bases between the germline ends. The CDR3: CASSLNGVEEAFF. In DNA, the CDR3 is TGCGCCAGCAGCTTGAATGGTGTTGAGGAAGCTTTCTTT.

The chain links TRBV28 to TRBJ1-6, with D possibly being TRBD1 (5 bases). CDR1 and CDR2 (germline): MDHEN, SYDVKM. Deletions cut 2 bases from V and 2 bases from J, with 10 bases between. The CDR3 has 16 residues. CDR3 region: CASSLQGRAYNSPLHF. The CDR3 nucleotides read TGTGCCAGCAGTTTACAGGGTAGAGCCTATAATTCACCCCTCCACTTT. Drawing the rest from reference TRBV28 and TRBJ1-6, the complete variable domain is DVKVTQSSRYLVKRTGEKVFLECVQDMDHENMFWYRQDPGLGLRLIYFSYDVKMKEKGDIPEGYSVSREKKERFSLILESASTNQTSMYLCASSLQGRAYNSPLHFGNGTRLTVT.

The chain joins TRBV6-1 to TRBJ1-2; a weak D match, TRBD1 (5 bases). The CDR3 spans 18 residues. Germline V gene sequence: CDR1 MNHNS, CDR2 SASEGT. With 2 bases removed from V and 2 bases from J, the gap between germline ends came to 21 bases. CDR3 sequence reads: CASSEYVGGGVENYGYTF. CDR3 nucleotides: TGTGCCAGCAGTGAATACGTGGGAGGAGGGGTGGAAAACTATGGCTACACCTTC.

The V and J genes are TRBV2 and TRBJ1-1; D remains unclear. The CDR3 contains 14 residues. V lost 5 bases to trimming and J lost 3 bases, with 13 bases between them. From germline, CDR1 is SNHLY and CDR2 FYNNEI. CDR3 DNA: TGTGCCAGCAGTAAATTCGGACTAGACACTGAAGCTTTCTTT. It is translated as CASSKFGLDTEAFF.

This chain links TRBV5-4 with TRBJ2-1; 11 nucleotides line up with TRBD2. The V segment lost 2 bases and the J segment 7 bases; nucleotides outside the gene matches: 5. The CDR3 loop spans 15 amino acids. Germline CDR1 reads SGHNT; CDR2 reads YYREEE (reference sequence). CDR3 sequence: CASSFSGGAGNEQFF. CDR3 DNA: TGTGCCAGCAGCTTTAGCGGGGGGGCCGGTAATGAGCAGTTCTTC.

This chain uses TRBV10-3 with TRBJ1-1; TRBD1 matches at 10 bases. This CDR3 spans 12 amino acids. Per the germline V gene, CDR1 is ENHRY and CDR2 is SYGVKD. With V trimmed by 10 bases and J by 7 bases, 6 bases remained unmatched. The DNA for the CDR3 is TGTGCCAACTCCGGGACAGGGGTTGAAGCTTTCTTT. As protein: CANSGTGVEAFF.

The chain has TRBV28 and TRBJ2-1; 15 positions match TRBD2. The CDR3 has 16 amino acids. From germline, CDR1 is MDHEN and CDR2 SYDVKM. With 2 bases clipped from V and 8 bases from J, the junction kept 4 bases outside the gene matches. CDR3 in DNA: TGTGCCAGCAGTTTAGGGGGGACTAGCGGGAGGCATGAGCAGTTCTTC. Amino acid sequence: CASSLGGTSGRHEQFF.

CDR3 protein: CASSFGTTSYEQYF. The CDR3 DNA sequence: TGCGCCAGCAGCTTTGGGACAACCTCCTACGAGCAGTACTTC. The chain joins TRBV5-1 to TRBJ2-7, with D maybe TRBD1 (6 bases). V lost 2 bases and J lost 0, with 9 bases in between. This CDR3 is built from 14 residues. The germline V gene encodes CDR1 SGHRS and CDR2 YFSETQ.

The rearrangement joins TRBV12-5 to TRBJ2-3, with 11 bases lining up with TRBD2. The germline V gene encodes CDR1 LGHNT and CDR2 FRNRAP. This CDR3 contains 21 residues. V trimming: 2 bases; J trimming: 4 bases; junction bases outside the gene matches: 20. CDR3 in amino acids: CASGLLRTSGFILPRADTQYF. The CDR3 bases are TGTGCTAGTGGTTTGTTAAGGACTAGCGGGTTCATCCTCCCGCGGGCAGATACGCAGTATTTT. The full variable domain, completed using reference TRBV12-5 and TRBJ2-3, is DARVTQTPRHKVTEMGQEVTMRCQPILGHNTVFWYRQTMMQGLELLAYFRNRAPLDDSGMPKDRFSAEMPDATLATLKIQPSEPRDSAVYFCASGLLRTSGFILPRADTQYFGPGTRLTVL.

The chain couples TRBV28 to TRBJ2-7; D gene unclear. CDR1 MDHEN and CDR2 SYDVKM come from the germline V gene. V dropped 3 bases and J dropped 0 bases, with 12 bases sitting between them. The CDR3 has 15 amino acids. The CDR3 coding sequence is TGTGCCAGCAGTTTTCTACTCCTGAGCTCCTACGAGCAGTACTTC. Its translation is CASSFLLLSSYEQYF.

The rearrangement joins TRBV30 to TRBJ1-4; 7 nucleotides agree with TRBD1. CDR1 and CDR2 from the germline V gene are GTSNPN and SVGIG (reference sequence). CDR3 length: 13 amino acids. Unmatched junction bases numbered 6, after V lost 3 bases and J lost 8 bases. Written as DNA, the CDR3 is TGTGCCTGGAGGACAGGGCTGGACGAAAAACTGTTTTTT. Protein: CAWRTGLDEKLFF.

In DNA form, the CDR3 reads TGCGCCAGCAGCTCTCAGGGGGGCGCTGACTATGGCTACACCTTC. Translated, it gives CASSSQGGADYGYTF. The chain employs TRBV5-1 and TRBJ1-2; 7 nucleotides match TRBD1. This CDR3 comprises 15 residues. Germline V CDR1 and CDR2: SGHRS, YFSETQ. Trimming took 3 bases from V and 3 from J; bases not matched to a gene: 8. Combining the CDR3 with reference TRBV5-1 and TRBJ1-2 gives the whole variable domain KAGVTQTPRYLIKTRGQQVTLSCSPISGHRSVSWYQQTPGQGLQFLFEYFSETQRNKGNFPGRFSGRQFSNSRSEMNVSTLELGDSALYLCASSSQGGADYGYTFGSGTRLTVV.

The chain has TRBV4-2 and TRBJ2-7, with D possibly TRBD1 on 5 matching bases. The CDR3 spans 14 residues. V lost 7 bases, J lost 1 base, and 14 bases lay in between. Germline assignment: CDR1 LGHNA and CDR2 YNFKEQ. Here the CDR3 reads CASKGDLASYEQYF. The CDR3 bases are TGTGCCAGCAAAGGGGATCTCGCTTCCTACGAGCAGTACTTC.

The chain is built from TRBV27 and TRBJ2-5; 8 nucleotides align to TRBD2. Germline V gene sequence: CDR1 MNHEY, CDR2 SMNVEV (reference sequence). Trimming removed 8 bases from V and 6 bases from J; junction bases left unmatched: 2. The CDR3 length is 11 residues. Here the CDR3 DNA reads TGTGCCAGCGGCGGGGGGAAGACCCAGTACTTC. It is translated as CASGGGKTQYF.

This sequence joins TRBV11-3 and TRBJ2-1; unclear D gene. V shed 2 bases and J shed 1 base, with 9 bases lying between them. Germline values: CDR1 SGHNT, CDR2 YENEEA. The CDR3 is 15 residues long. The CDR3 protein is CASSLTGSSYNEQFF. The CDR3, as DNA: TGTGCCAGCAGCTTAACTGGTTCGTCCTACAATGAGCAGTTCTTC.

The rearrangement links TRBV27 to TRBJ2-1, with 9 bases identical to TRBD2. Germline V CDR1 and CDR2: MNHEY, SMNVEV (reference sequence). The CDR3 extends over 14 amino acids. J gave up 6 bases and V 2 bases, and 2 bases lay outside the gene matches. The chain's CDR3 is CASSLGTSSNEQFF. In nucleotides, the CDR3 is TGTGCCAGCAGTTTAGGGACTAGCAGCAATGAGCAGTTCTTC.

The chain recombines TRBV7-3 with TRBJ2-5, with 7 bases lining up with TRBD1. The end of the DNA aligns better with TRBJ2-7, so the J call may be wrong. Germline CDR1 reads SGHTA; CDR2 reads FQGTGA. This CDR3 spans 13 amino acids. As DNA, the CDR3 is TGTGCCAGCAGCATCTCACAGGGGACCGAGCAGTACTTC. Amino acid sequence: CASSISQGTEQYF.

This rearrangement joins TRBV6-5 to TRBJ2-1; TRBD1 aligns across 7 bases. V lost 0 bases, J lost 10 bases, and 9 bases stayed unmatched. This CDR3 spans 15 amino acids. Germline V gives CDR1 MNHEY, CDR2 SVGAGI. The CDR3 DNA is TGTGCCAGCAGTTACTCTTATACAGGGGTGCTCGAGCAGTTCTTC. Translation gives CASSYSYTGVLEQFF.

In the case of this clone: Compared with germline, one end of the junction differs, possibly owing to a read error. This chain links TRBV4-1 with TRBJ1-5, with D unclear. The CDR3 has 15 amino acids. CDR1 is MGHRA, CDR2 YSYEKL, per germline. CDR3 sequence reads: CASSQGTFSDQPQHF. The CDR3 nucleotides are TGCGCCAGCAGCCAAGGTACGTTTAGCGATCAGCCCCAGCATTTT.

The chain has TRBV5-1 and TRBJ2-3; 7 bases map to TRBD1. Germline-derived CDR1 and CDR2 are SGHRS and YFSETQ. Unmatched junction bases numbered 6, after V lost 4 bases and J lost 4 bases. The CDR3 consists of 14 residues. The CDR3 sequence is CASSPGQAPDTQYF. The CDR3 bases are TGCGCCAGCAGCCCAGGACAGGCTCCAGATACGCAGTATTTT.

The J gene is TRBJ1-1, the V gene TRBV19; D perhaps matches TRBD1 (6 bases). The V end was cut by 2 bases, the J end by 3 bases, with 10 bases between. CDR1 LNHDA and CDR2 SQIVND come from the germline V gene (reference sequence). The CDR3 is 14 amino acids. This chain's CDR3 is CASSIRAGDTEAFF. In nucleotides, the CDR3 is TGTGCCAGTAGTATACGGGCAGGGGACACTGAAGCTTTCTTT.

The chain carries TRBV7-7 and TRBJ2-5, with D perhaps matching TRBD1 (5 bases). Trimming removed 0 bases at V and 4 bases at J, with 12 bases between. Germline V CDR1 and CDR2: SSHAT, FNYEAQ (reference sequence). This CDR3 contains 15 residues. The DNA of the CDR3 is TGTGCCAGCAGCTTAGCAAGCCAGGGCAGAGAGACCCAGTACTTC. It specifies CASSLASQGRETQYF.

Here the CDR3 DNA reads TGTGCCAGCGGTAGAGATACGCAGTATTTT. Translation gives CASGRDTQYF. V and J are TRBV7-9 and TRBJ2-3; no reliable D call. V shed 8 bases and J shed 5 bases, with 5 bases lying between them. The CDR3 has 10 residues. The germline V gene has CDR1 SEHNR and CDR2 FQNEAQ (reference sequence).

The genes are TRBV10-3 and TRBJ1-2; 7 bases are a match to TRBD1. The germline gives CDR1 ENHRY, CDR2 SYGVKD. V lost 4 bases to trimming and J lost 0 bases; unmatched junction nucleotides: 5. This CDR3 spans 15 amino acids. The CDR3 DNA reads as TGTGCCATCAGTGTCAACAGGGGAGCTAACTATGGCTACACCTTC. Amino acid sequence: CAISVNRGANYGYTF.

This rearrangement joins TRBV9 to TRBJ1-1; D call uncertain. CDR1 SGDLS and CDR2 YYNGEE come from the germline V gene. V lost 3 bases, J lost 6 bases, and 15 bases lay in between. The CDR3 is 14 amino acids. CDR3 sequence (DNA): TGTGCCAGCAGCGCCCAACACAGTAACCCTGAAGCTTTCTTT. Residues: CASSAQHSNPEAFF.

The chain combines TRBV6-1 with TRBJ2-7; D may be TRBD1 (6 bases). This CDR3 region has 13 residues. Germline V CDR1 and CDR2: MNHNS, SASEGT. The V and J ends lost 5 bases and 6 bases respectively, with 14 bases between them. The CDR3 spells CASSSLRGGEQYF. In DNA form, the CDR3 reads TGTGCCAGCAGTTCCCTGAGAGGGGGCGAGCAGTACTTC.

The CDR3 loop reads CASSPGTSGSTDTQYF. CDR3 bases: TGTGCCAGCAGTCCGGGGACTAGCGGAAGCACAGATACGCAGTATTTT. V is TRBV28 and J is TRBJ2-3; 11 positions match TRBD2. CDR1 MDHEN and CDR2 SYDVKM come from the germline V gene. The CDR3 loop spans 16 amino acids. V gave up 5 bases and J gave up 0 bases; unmatched junction bases: 4.

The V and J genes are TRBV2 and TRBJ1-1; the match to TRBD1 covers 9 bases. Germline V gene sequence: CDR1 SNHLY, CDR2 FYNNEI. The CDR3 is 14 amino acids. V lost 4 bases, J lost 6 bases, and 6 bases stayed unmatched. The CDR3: CASSVTGGASEAFF. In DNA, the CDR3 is TGTGCCAGCAGTGTAACAGGGGGCGCGTCTGAAGCTTTCTTT.

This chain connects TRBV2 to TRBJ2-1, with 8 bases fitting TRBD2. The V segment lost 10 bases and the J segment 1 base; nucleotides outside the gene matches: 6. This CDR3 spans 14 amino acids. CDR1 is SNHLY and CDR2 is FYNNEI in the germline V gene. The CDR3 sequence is CATTGGRSYNEQFF. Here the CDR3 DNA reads TGTGCCACCACAGGCGGGAGGTCCTACAATGAGCAGTTCTTC.

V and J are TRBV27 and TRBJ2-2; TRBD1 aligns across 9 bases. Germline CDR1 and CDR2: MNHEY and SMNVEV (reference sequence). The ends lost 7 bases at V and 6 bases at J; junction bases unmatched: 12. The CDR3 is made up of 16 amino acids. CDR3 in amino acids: CASTLTWDRAPGELFF. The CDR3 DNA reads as TGTGCCAGCACACTCACTTGGGACAGGGCCCCCGGGGAGCTGTTTTTT.

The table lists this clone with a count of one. The CDR3 DNA is TGTGCCAGCAGTTTAGAGCTCGGAGCCTACGAGCAGTACTTC. It is translated as CASSLELGAYEQYF. The V call is TRBV28, the J call TRBJ2-7, with D unclear. CDR3 size: 14 residues. The germline V gene encodes CDR1 MDHEN and CDR2 SYDVKM. Trimming cost V 2 bases and J 2 bases, with 10 bases left between them.

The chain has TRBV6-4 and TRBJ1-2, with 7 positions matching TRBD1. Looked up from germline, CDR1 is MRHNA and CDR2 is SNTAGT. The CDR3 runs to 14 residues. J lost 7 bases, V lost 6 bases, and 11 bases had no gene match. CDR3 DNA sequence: TGTGCCAGCAGCAGACAGGGAGGAGCGAGTGGCTACACCTTC. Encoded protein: CASSRQGGASGYTF.